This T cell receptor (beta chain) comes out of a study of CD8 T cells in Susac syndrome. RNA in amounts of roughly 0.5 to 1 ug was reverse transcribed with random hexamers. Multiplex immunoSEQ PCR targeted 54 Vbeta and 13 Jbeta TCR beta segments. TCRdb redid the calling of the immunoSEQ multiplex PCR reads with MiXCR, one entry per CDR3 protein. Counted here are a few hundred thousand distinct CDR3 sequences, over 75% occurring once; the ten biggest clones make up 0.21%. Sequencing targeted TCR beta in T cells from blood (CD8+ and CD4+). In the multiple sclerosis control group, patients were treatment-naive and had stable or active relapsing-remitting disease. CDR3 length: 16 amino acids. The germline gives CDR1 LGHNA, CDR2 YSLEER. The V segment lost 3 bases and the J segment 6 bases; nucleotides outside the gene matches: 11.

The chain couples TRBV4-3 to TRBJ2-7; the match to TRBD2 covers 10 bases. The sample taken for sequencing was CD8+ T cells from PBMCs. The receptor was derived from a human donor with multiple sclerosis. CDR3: CASSQGASGSMTEQYF. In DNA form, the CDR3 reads TGCGCCAGCAGCCAGGGGGCTAGCGGGAGCATGACCGAGCAGTACTTC.